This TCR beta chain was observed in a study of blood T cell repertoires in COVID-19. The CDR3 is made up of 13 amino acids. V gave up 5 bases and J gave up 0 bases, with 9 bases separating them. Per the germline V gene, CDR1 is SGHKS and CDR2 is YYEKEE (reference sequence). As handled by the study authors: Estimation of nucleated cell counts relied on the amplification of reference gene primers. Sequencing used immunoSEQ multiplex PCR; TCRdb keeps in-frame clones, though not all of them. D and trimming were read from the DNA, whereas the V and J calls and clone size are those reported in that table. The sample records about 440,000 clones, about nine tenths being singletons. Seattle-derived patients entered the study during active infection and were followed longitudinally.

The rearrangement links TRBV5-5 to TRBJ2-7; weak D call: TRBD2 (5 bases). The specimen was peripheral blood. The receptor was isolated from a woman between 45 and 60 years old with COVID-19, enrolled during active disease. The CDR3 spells CASSSRGSYEQYF. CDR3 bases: TGTGCCAGCAGTTCACGGGGCTCCTACGAGCAGTACTTC.